This TCR beta chain was identified during a study of control samples from healthy donors and cancer patients. TCRdb's copy holds only in-frame clones and misses some; the assay was immunoSEQ multiplex PCR. The sample contains over 100,000 clones, about 87% of which appear only once. The germline gives CDR1 SGHTA, CDR2 FQGTGA. This CDR3 has 15 amino acids. Losses at the gene ends were 5 bases for V and 0 bases for J; bases not matched to a gene: 5. The material sequenced was blood. This chain joins TRBV7-3 and TRBJ2-3; TRBD1 agrees at 7 bases. The sequence derives from a man aged 40-49 years in good health. CDR3 nucleotide sequence: TGTGCCAGCAGCCCCCCAGGGGGAAGCACAGATACGCAGTATTTT. It codes for CASSPPGGSTDTQYF. The full variable domain, with the rest looked up from reference TRBV7-3 and TRBJ2-3, is GAGVSQTPSNKVTEKGKYVELRCDPISGHTALYWYRQSLGQGPEFLIYFQGTGAADDSGLPNDRFFAVRPEGSVSTLKIQRTERGDSAVYLCASSPPGGSTDTQYFGPGTRLTVL.